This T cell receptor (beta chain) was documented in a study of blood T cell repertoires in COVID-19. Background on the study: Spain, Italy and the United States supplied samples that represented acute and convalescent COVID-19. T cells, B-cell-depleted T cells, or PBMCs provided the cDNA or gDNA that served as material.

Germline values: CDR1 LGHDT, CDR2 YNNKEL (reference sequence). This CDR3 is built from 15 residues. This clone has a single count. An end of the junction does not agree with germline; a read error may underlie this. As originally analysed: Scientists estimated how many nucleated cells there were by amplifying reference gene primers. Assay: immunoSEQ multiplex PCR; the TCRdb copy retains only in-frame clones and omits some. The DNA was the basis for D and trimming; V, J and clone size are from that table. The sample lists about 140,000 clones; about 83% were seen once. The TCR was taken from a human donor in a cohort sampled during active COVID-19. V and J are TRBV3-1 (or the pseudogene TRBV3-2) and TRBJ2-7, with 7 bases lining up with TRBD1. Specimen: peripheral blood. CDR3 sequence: CASSHPGTESSEQYF. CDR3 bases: TGTGCCAGCAGCCATCCCGGGACAGAATCCTCCGAGCAGTACTTC.